This T cell receptor (beta chain) stems from a study of cytotoxic CD8 clonotypes in ibrutinib-treated CLL listed by TCRdb under 2021. In terms of the full investigation: In this cohort, approximately 15 patients were treatment-naive and more than 9 were relapsed/refractory, while roughly 18 had unmutated IGHV. Responses were partial in 24 patients and complete in 2; after median around 68 months follow-up, roughly 15 stayed in remission and 12 progressed. Response samples were obtained after a median of around 11 months of treatment, with a range of about 6 to 40 months. An average of roughly 250,000 productive templates and approximately 91,000 productive rearrangements was obtained per sample. Longitudinal samples were obtainable from about 30% of the roughly 90 participants in the trial. Cryopreserved peripheral blood mononuclear cells were obtained before treatment, at response, and at either sustained remission or disease progression.

The germline V gene specifies SGDLS as CDR1 and YYNGEE as CDR2. V loses 3 bases at its end and J loses 2 bases; junction bases beyond the gene matches: 4. The CDR3 runs 16 amino acids, cysteine and phenylalanine included. CDR3 DNA is the only sequence kept; it has 48 bases, read in frame from the first base. For this clone: Its specific antigen is unknown. No much larger clone exists at a distance of one base, and base qualities are not known.

For TCR beta library preparation, around 2.1 micrograms of genomic DNA were extracted from the cryopreserved PBMCs. High-throughput TCR beta sequencing was performed on longitudinal blood samples from CLL patients receiving ibrutinib monotherapy. The patients took part in an open-label, single-center phase 2 trial of ibrutinib monotherapy. Results the study describes overall, beyond this receptor: Baseline clonality was found to be higher than that of age-matched healthy donors and was strongly correlated with circulating CD8+ T-cell counts. Sampling times were not matched between sustained-remission and progressing patients, and lymph node repertoires were not studied. Public clonotypes were rare and either contracted or stayed stable during treatment, and the rise in clonality at ibrutinib response reflected the expansion of private clonotypes. An increase in clonality was observed at ibrutinib response, with clonality remaining stable during sustained remission and falling back toward baseline at progression.

On a MiSeq, deep resolution sequencing aimed for a depth between 1 in 1 million and 1 in 200,000 T cells, with each clonotype covered about 9.2x on average. The immunoSEQ hsTCRB Kit was used to generate TCR beta libraries. The authors' analysis ran thus. ImmunoSEQ Data Assistant and ImmunoSEQ Analyzer were used for data analysis, and V, D and J genes were assigned according to IMGT definitions. Clonality, with values ranging from 0 to 1, was calculated as one minus the normalized Shannon entropy of productive rearrangement frequencies. Public clonotype analysis was restricted to overrepresented clonotypes comprising at least 0.05% of each patient's repertoire. Roughly 12 age-matched healthy donor repertoires from immuneACCESS were used as controls for clonality. The immuneACCESS repertoire file appears here via TCRdb, limited to in-frame rearrangements. These files lack a portion of the clones; in checked studies, under half of the deficit traces to unresolved V genes, and the cause of the others is not known. The DNA was the basis for D and trimming; V, J and clone size are from that table. The sample records roughly 24,000 clones, less than 80% of which are singletons. Jointly, the top ten make up more than 7% of the sample.

This sequence originates from a human donor with chronic lymphocytic leukemia. The chain links TRBV9 with TRBJ2-3, with TRBD2 matching 12 junction bases. Sequencing was performed on PBMCs, taken before ibrutinib treatment. The CDR3 region: CASSAWTSGTTDTQYF. The nucleotide sequence reads as follows: TGTGCCAGCAGCGCTTGGACTAGCGGGACCACAGATACGCAGTATTTT.